The sequence of this T cell receptor beta chain was determined in a study of a mutant IDH1 vaccine in newly diagnosed glioma. Study details: Patients received vaccination from 4-6 weeks after radiotherapy alone, or with temozolomide cycles. Former treatment meant radiotherapy, temozolomide, or both; the majority had gotten both.

For this clone: No antigen is known for it.

This CDR3 comprises 16 residues. Germline-derived CDR1 and CDR2 are LGHNA and YNFKEQ. V lost 1 base, J lost 10 bases, and 8 bases stayed unmatched. Time point indicated: week 11, during vaccination. Vaccination used 300 ug of mutant IDH1 20-mer peptide per dose, with topical imiquimod. Assay: immunoSEQ multiplex PCR; the TCRdb copy retains only in-frame clones and omits some. The table lists under 150,000 clones, under 90% of them singletons. The sequence was obtained from a woman aged 45 to 65 with glioma. The sample was PBMCs, taken from a glioma patient whose treatment included an IDH1 peptide vaccine. This chain uses TRBV4-2 with TRBJ1-6, with 9 bases aligning to TRBD1. The CDR3 nucleotides read TGTGCCAGCAGCCAAGTCCGGGACAGGGAAGGATCACCCCTCCACTTT. This sequence encodes CASSQVRDREGSPLHF.